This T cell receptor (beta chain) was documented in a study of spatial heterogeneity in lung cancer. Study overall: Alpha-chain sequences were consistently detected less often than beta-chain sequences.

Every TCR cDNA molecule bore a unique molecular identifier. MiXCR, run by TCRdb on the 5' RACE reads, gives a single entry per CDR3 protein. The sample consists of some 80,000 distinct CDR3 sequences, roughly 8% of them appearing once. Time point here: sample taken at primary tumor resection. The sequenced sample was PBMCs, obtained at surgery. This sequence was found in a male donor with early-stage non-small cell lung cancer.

CDR3 residues: CASRQADSGNTIYF. CDR3 sequence (DNA): TGTGCCAGTCGACAGGCCGACTCTGGAAACACCATATATTTT. The rearrangement links TRBV2 to TRBJ1-3; maybe TRBD1 (6 bases). This CDR3 is 14 amino acids long. V lost 9 bases and J lost 0, with 12 bases in between. Germline assignment: CDR1 SNHLY and CDR2 FYNNEI.